This record concerns one TCR beta chain sequence. Its antigen is unidentified. The germline V gene encodes CDR1 SNHLY and CDR2 FYNNEI. The CDR3 is 14 residues long. V trimming: 7 bases; J trimming: 5 bases; junction bases outside the gene matches: 8. The data were taken from a study of Ad26.COV2.S vaccination and SARS-CoV-2 variants. Overall study: Of the COV1001 trial arms, the Ad26.COV2.S arm included the donor.

Treatment noted: roughly 20 received Ad26.COV2.S at low or high dose, single or two shots; about five received placebo; per-sample allocation not given. Day 63 after the first vaccine or placebo injection was the time point for sampling. Sequenced by immunoSEQ multiplex PCR; TCRdb stores in-frame clones only, minus some. The sample consists of about 480,000 clones, roughly 89% of them appearing once. Points from the study as a whole: Post-vaccination breadth of spike-specific CD8+ and CD4+ T cell responses was reportedly substantial.

The chain carries TRBV2 and TRBJ2-1; 7 bases agree with TRBD2. This TCR was recovered from a person aged 18-60 years who received the Ad26.COV2.S COVID-19 vaccine or a placebo. The specimen comprised peripheral blood, sampled in a trial of Ad26.COV2.S vaccine versus placebo. The DNA for the CDR3 is TGTGCCAGCAAAGCGGGACCGGACCACAATGAGCAGTTCTTC. Translated, it gives CASKAGPDHNEQFF.